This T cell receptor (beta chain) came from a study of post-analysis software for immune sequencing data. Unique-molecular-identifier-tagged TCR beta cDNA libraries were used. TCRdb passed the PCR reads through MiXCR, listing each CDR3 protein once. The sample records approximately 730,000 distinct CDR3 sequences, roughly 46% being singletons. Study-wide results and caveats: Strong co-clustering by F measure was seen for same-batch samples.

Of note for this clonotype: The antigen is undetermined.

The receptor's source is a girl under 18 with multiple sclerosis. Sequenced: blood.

The CDR3 nucleotides are TGTGCCAGCAGCCCCGACCGCAAGCGGGACCGGGATGAGCAGTTCTTC. Protein sequence: CASSPDRKRDRDEQFF. The rearrangement uses TRBV7-9 and TRBJ2-1; TRBD2 matches at 7 bases. The CDR3 is 16 residues long. Trimming at V came to 5 bases and at J to 8 bases, leaving 15 bases not matched to a gene. The V gene's germline CDR1 is SEHNR and CDR2 FQNEAQ (reference sequence).